This TCR beta chain came from a study of blood T cell repertoires in COVID-19. Turning to the study itself: The United States, Italy and Spain were the sources of the acute and convalescent COVID-19 samples. PBMCs, B-cell-depleted T cells, or T cells provided the cDNA or gDNA that made up the material.

As processed by the authors: Estimated nucleated cell counts came from reference gene primer amplification. The table came from immunoSEQ multiplex PCR; TCRdb's copy has only in-frame clones and leaves some out. Clone size and the V and J calls come from that table; the DNA yielded D and trimming. The top ten hold roughly an eighth of the sample, which has some 280,000 clones, about 88% seen once. CDR3 length equals 18 residues. V lost 2 bases to trimming and J lost 1 base; unmatched junction nucleotides: 11. Germline-derived CDR1 and CDR2 are LGHDT and YNNKEL (reference sequence). This receptor was obtained from a woman aged 55-70 years with acute or convalescent COVID-19. The sequencing sample was made of peripheral blood. This chain links TRBV3-1 (or the pseudogene TRBV3-2) with TRBJ2-7; 10 bases align to TRBD2. The CDR3 nucleotides are TGTGCCAGCAGCCAACTCCTCCTAGGACTAGCGGCATCCTACGAGCAGTACTTC. Its protein is CASSQLLLGLAASYEQYF.